This TCR beta chain was recorded in a study of cytomegalovirus exposure and HLA in healthy donors (dated by TCRdb to between 2016 and 2019). For the study in its entirety: According to an earlier analysis of 587 of the donors, about 180 million T cells yielded 90 million to 130 million unique TCR beta sequences and approximately 300 Gb of sequence data. On average, 235,054 unique TCR beta nucleotide sequences were sequenced per donor among 398 genotyped donors of the cohort, with around 19% of those sequences being non-productive. The study used immunosequencing to profile the T cell repertoires of 666 subjects and linked those repertoires to cytomegalovirus serostatus. Typing coverage varied by locus: roughly 629-630 donors for A, B, C, DRB1 and DQB1; more than 500 for DQA1; around 570 for DPA1; roughly 450 for DPB1. Donor age, sex, ethnicity and CMV serostatus were collected together with the repertoire data. Roughly five DR-DQ haplotypes were handled as single units for association and clustering, since linkage in the cohort was strong. An earlier analysis of around 580 of the donors used high-throughput TCR beta sequencing to judge whether each TCR beta V gene segment behaved as functional or pseudogenic. Approximately 310 gigabases of sequencing data and tens of millions of unique TCR sequences were included in an early release covering about 700 HLA-typed donors. The study aimed to test whether cataloging public T cell receptors could reveal signatures of past pathogen exposure. High-throughput TCR immunosequencing, statistical association of individual TCRs with disease status, and machine learning were combined to predict cytomegalovirus infection status. Rather than drawing on any new phenotypic data, the later analysis identified candidate immune exposures from TCR beta sequences and the way those sequences occurred across donors. Of the roughly 390 genotyped donors, approximately 83% fell in the genetic ancestry cluster associated with self-reported Caucasian donors. In addition to the first cohort of around 670 subjects, a separate validation cohort of 120 different subjects was used. All discovery cohort repertoires had been generated using a single sequencing platform. HLA typing covered class I and class II loci at four-digit resolution. To study patterns of TCR occurrence, a later analysis re-analyzed previously published TCR beta repertoires from 650 to 750 donors and added high-resolution HLA genotyping. Genome-wide SNP genotypes for about 55% of the 666 donors were used in a later genetic analysis, which treated that subset as a discovery cohort.

As for this clone: What antigen it recognizes has not been identified. Base qualities are not recorded, but no much larger clone differs from it by a single base.

From V the trimming removes 5 bases and from J it removes 4 bases, while the gene matches leave 8 bases of the junction unaccounted for. CDR1 and CDR2 are drawn from the germline V gene: SGHAT, FQNNGV. The CDR3 covers 15 residues, taking in both the cysteine and the phenylalanine. Here the CDR3 DNA is all that survives: 45 bases in frame from base 1. The cohort comprised some 730 healthy bone marrow donors. Cohort members were all nominally healthy when sampled, although unrecorded immune exposures were likely present. The donor was CMV seronegative and belonged to the group of several hundred seronegative cohort members. A peripheral blood sample was provided by each donor, and peripheral blood mononuclear cells were used for TCR beta sequencing. The Qiagen DNeasy Blood Extraction Kit was used to extract genomic DNA from the blood cell samples. Overall study results and their limits: Three of the identified cytomegalovirus-associated TCR beta chains were confirmed in vitro to be specific for cytomegalovirus antigens. Because HLA typing was missing for some donors at each locus, association tests included only the typed subset. A further reported finding was that TCR beta sequences accurately predicted the HLA-A and HLA-B alleles for most subjects in the first cohort. At a false discovery rate of 0.05, a later analysis linked 15,000 to 20,000 TCR beta sequences to specific HLA alleles. In both the original and validation cohorts, the classifier was reported to diagnose cytomegalovirus status with high specificity and sensitivity. While some public TCRs were present in many individuals, most TCR sequences turned up only very rarely across donors. A later analysis found that TCR association rates varied across HLA loci, with DRB1 alleles showing the most associated TCRs and HLA-C alleles the fewest. Because counts were too low, roughly 18 rarely observed V segments, including chromosome 9 orphons, were left out of the earlier analysis of some 640 of the donors. In this cohort, only TCR beta chains were sequenced, and detectable features were limited by the absence of alpha or paired-chain data. In a later analysis, HLA-associated TCR beta chains showed more clonal expansion and lower generation probabilities than non-associated chains that were equally common. In a later analysis, most CMV-associated TCR beta chains were found to appear HLA-restricted, with HLA associations seemingly driven largely by CMV exposure. In a later analysis, several top co-occurrence clusters were reported to appear linked to parvovirus B19, influenza, CMV and Epstein-Barr virus. Linkage disequilibrium might explain the correlated functional status among segregating V segments, but an unknown experimental factor could not be ruled out. An earlier analysis of around 600 of the donors showed that most TCR beta V segments appeared in productive rearrangements either about 90% or about 30% of the time, which broadly matched IMGT annotations. When HLA alleles, especially DR and DQ, strongly co-occurred, attributing TCR associations to individual alleles was difficult. In a later genetic analysis, a missense DCLRE1C variant was associated with V-gene and J-gene trimming of TCR beta chains, and the association was replicated in an independent cohort. Some IMGT-functional V segments, including TRBV6-2 and TRBV6-3, could not be told apart with the 87-base-pair reads, so those segments were excluded. The study listed 150 to 200 TCR beta chains as associated with cytomegalovirus. The only immune exposure information available for the cohort was CMV serostatus. A group of highly shared sequence variants was considered likely to be a technical artifact of the sequencing pipeline. Roughly uniform sequencing depth across donors was assumed in presence/absence analyses, although this assumption may not hold. A later genetic analysis reported fewer N-insertions in productive TCRs among donors in an Asian-associated ancestry cluster than the roughly 650-donor mean. According to the authors, the approach could potentially be generalized to other disease states and immunological phenotypes.

The library came from the immunoSEQ multiplex PCR assay. The multiplex PCR relied on a mix of 60 forward primers for TCR Vbeta segments and 13 reverse primers for TCR Jbeta segments. A multiplex PCR assay on genomic DNA amplified the CDR3 region of rearranged TCR beta genes. Amplified TCR beta libraries were sequenced as 87-base-pair reads on the Illumina HiSeq System. On the authors' methods: In a later analysis, tens of millions of unique TCR beta chains were counted across the 500 to 700 repertoires, and approximately 11 million of these chains were shared by at least two donors. A nearest-neighbor algorithm error-corrected the raw reads and collapsed the reads into unique sequences, merging closely related sequences to remove PCR and sequencing errors. CDR3 sequences were aligned to IMGT reference sequences to assign V, D and J gene segments. For a sequence to be retained, a match of at least six nucleotides to both a V gene segment and a J gene segment was required. A rearrangement counted as productive if the CDR3 had no stop codons and remained in frame with V and J, and every other rearrangement counted as non-productive. CDR3 was defined by IMGT convention, running from the second conserved V-encoded cysteine to the conserved J-encoded phenylalanine. In an earlier analysis of 550 to 650 of the donors, sequences lacking an unambiguous match to a single V gene segment were excluded. An earlier analysis of a few hundred of the donors classified V segments as functional when productive rearrangements were above 56.7% and as segregating when the standard deviation between donors was above 5%. A statistical classification framework was built for diagnosing cytomegalovirus status from the catalog of TCR beta chain sequences. In a later analysis, V and J genes were assigned by comparing TCR nucleotide sequences against IMGT/GENE-DB human TR gene sequences. A later analysis assigned CDR3 sequences and most-parsimonious VDJ recombination scenarios with the TCRdist pipeline. In a later analysis, each TCR beta chain was defined by its CDR3 amino acid sequence together with its V-gene family, and reads without a unique V-gene family were excluded. To address suspected cross-contamination and a sequencing artifact, a later analysis removed roughly 580 highly shared, low-generation-probability nucleotide sequences. A later analysis calculated a clonal expansion index for each public chain from normalized within-repertoire ranks of inferred template counts. In a later analysis, generation probabilities were computed using a VDJ recombination model fitted to out-of-frame rearrangements, and the results were checked against IGoR. Hypergeometric tests were used in a later analysis to score TCR-TCR, TCR-HLA and TCR-CMV co-occurrence, with a repertoire-size bias correction applied to the TCR pairs. In a later analysis, false discovery rates were estimated by permuting HLA or CMV assignments 20 times. In a later analysis, co-occurring TCRs were grouped using DBSCAN, with TCRdist sequence similarity added in when clustering inside HLA-allele-positive subsets. Co-occurrence clustering excluded repertoires with fewer than 30,000 or more than 120,000 public chains, plus five with anomalous nucleotide sharing. The immuneACCESS repertoire file appears here via TCRdb, limited to in-frame rearrangements. These files lack a portion of the clones; in checked studies, under half of the deficit traces to unresolved V genes, and the cause of the others is not known. D and trimming were read from the DNA, whereas the V and J calls and clone size are those reported in that table. The sample data list some 120,000 clones, and 80% of these were observed just once. The ten largest clones represent 1% of the sample.

The sequence was obtained from a man aged 40-49 years in good health and CMV-seronegative. The rearrangement combines TRBV11-2 with TRBJ1-5; TRBD1 fits 7 bases in the junction. Sequences were obtained from PBMCs. This receptor carries the CDR3 CASSPGGTVNQPQHF. At the DNA level, the sequence is TGTGCCAGCAGCCCAGGGGGGACAGTAAATCAGCCCCAGCATTTT.